This T cell receptor beta chain was identified during a study of T cell changes during pregnancy in multiple sclerosis. Profiling relied on immunoSEQ multiplex PCR, and the TCRdb table lists in-frame clones only, not all of them. The table shows about 50,000 clones, with around nine tenths occurring only once. The sequence was obtained from a female donor with multiple sclerosis, enrolled in a pregnancy study. The sequences come from CD4+ T cells from peripheral blood mononuclear cells, collected before pregnancy.

Here the CDR3 reads CSVVGRGVYEQYF. As DNA, the CDR3 is TGCAGCGTTGTTGGCAGGGGGGTTTACGAGCAGTACTTC. V gene TRBV29-1 combines with J gene TRBJ2-7; a weak D match, TRBD1 (7 bases). CDR1 and CDR2 (germline): SQVTM, ANQGSEA. The CDR3 has 13 amino acids. V lost 4 bases to trimming and J lost 4 bases, with 14 bases between them.